A single sample is the source of the 4 T cell receptor beta chains below, sequenced in a study of blood T cell repertoires in COVID-19. Sequencing used immunoSEQ multiplex PCR; TCRdb keeps in-frame clones, though not all of them. The sample lists about 120,000 clones; 87% were seen once. The sequenced sample was peripheral blood. These TCRs come from a human donor in a cohort sampled during active COVID-19.

The V call is TRBV3-1 (or the pseudogene TRBV3-2), the J call TRBJ2-1; 13 nucleotides agree with TRBD2. Germline CDR1 is LGHDT and CDR2 is YNNKEL (reference sequence). This CDR3 comprises 16 residues. V trimming: 4 bases; J trimming: 7 bases; junction bases outside the gene matches: 7. The CDR3 DNA sequence: TGTGCCAGCAGCCCCCCCCGGACTAGCGGGGGAAATGAGCAGTTCTTC. Translated: CASSPPRTSGGNEQFF.

The chain joins TRBV2 to TRBJ1-1; 10 nucleotides line up with TRBD1. This CDR3 has 18 residues. The germline V gene has CDR1 SNHLY and CDR2 FYNNEI. Unmatched junction bases numbered 13, after V lost 6 bases and J lost 0 bases. CDR3 loop: CASRSERQGAVMNTEAFF. CDR3 in DNA: TGTGCCAGCAGATCCGAAAGACAGGGGGCAGTTATGAACACTGAAGCTTTCTTT.

The rearrangement joins TRBV18 to TRBJ2-7; 11 bases agree with TRBD2. Germline assignment: CDR1 KGHSH and CDR2 LQKENI. Trimming at V came to 3 bases and at J to 6 bases, leaving 1 base not matched to a gene. This CDR3 has 13 amino acids. This chain's CDR3 is CASSPGTSGEQYF. In nucleotides, the CDR3 is TGTGCCAGCTCACCCGGGACTAGCGGCGAGCAGTACTTC.

The gene calls are TRBV6-5 and TRBJ1-1, with a possible D match to TRBD1 (6 bases). This CDR3 spans 15 amino acids. V was trimmed by 9 bases and J by 0 bases, leaving 17 bases between them. Germline CDR1 is MNHEY and CDR2 is SVGAGI. The CDR3 is CASSKDRIMNTEAFF. The CDR3 region has the DNA TGTGCCAGTTCAAAGGACAGAATCATGAACACTGAAGCTTTCTTT.